This TCR beta chain stems from a study of cytomegalovirus exposure and HLA in healthy donors. Use of 60 Vbeta and 13 Jbeta primers characterized the PCR. The repertoire was sequenced with immunoSEQ multiplex PCR; TCRdb's copy has only in-frame clones and lacks some. The table has around 230,000 clones, about three quarters seen once. Donors had nominal health at sampling but likely had unrecorded immune exposures. V was clipped by 4 bases and J by 0 bases, with 6 bases between them. This CDR3 has 14 amino acids. The germline V gene has CDR1 SNHLY and CDR2 FYNNEI. The TCR originated in a male donor in good health and CMV-seronegative. This chain connects TRBV2 to TRBJ2-2; D is unclear. Sequences were obtained from PBMCs. In nucleotides, the CDR3 is TGTGCCAGCAGTGTATCTCCGAACACCGGGGAGCTGTTTTTT. Protein: CASSVSPNTGELFF. The whole variable domain, remainder taken from reference TRBV2 and TRBJ2-2, is EPEVTQTPSHQVTQMGQEVILRCVPISNHLYFYWYRQILGQKVEFLVSFYNNEISEKSEIFDDQFSVERPDGSNFTLKIRSTKLEDSAMYFCASSVSPNTGELFFGEGSRLTVL.